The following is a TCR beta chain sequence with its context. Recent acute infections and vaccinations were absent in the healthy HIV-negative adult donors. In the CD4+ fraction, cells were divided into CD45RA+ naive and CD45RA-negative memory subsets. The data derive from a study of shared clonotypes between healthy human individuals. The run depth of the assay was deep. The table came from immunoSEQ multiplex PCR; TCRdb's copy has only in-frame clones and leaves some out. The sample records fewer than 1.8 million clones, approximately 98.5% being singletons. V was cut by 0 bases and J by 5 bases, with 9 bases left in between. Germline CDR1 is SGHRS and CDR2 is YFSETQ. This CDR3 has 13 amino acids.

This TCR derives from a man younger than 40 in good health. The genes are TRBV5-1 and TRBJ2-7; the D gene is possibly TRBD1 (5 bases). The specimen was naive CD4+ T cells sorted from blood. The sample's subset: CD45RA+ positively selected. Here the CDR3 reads CASSLVTANEQYF. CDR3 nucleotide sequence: TGCGCCAGCAGCTTGGTGACAGCTAACGAGCAGTACTTC.